This T cell receptor beta chain emerged from a study of cytomegalovirus exposure and HLA in healthy donors. Study as a whole: The platform used for the 110 or so validation repertoires matched that of the 600 to 800 first-cohort repertoires, a later analysis reported. Study-wide points: The authors confirmed in vitro that a few CMV-associated chains were specific for CMV antigens.

TCRdb keeps only in-frame clones here, not all; method: immunoSEQ multiplex PCR. This sample has approximately 160,000 clones, with around 82% found just once. This clone is termed medium-sized. The antigen remains undetermined. Separate from the approximately 670-subject first cohort was the approximately 110-subject validation cohort, to which the donors belonged. There are 14 residues in the CDR3. The germline CDR1 and CDR2 sequences are PRHDT and FYEKMQ (reference sequence). With 8 bases removed from V and 2 bases from J, the gap between germline ends came to 16 bases. The chain is built from TRBV13 and TRBJ2-7; D may be TRBD2 (5 bases). What was sequenced was PBMCs. The sequence was obtained from a man aged 25-45 years in good health and CMV-seropositive. The CDR3 sequence is CASATGMAAYEQYF. CDR3 DNA: TGTGCCAGCGCCACGGGGATGGCCGCCTACGAGCAGTACTTC.